This T cell receptor beta chain originates from a study of blood T cells in healthy people across ages. Donors each provided ten milliliters of peripheral blood. The authors ran a second PCR of about 7 to 11 cycles using a sample-barcoded 5' primer and a J-beta primer mix. TCRdb independently ran MiXCR on the 5' RACE reads; one entry per CDR3 protein. The sample lists hundreds of thousands of distinct CDR3 sequences, roughly 30% occurring once. This clonotype was seen more than once but under ten times. Its cognate antigen is unknown. General study findings and limits: Per million T cells, TCR beta diversity dropped about linearly as age rose.

The CDR3 is 12 amino acids. Germline-derived CDR1 and CDR2 are MNHEY and SVGEGT. Trimming pared 2 bases from V and 6 bases from J, leaving 8 bases between. The TCR sequence derives from a woman of 80 years or more in good health. The V call is TRBV6-2 or TRBV6-3, the J call TRBJ2-7; D call uncertain. The sample consisted of blood. CDR3 in amino acids: CASSYIGPEQYF. The CDR3 DNA reads as TGTGCCAGCAGTTACATAGGGCCCGAGCAGTACTTC.